This TCR beta chain emerged from a study of CD4+ T cells in melanoma. Study-wide results and caveats: A reported correlation linked neoantigen-specific CD4+ T cells to CD8+, macrophage and B cell function.

In its sample, this clone was seen once. Its antigen is as yet unknown. The repertoire was sequenced with immunoSEQ multiplex PCR; TCRdb's copy has only in-frame clones and lacks some. This table has about 21,000 clones, over 70% appearing once. The TCR originated in a human donor with melanoma. The specimen sequenced was cells from a culture (not recorded whether cultured in vitro).

DNA of the CDR3: TGCGCCAGCAGCCCGGGGGAAGGGCTCCCTAACTATGGCTACACCTTC. This codes for CASSPGEGLPNYGYTF. The chain carries TRBV5-1 and TRBJ1-2, with D tentatively TRBD1 (5 bases). Germline loops: CDR1 SGHRS, CDR2 YFSETQ. This CDR3 comprises 16 residues. The V end lost 4 bases, the J end lost 0 bases, and 16 bases lay between the germline ends.